Each of the 23 T cell receptor beta chains below was sequenced from the same sample in a study of tumor-infiltrating lymphocytes in localized non-small cell lung cancer. Using immunoSEQ multiplex PCR, the repertoire was profiled, and TCRdb retains in-frame clones only, with some absent. In the table there are approximately 13,000 clones, 80% to 90% of which are singletons. Sequenced sample: uninvolved lung tissue not adjacent to the tumor. The receptors here all came from a human donor with non-small cell lung cancer.

V is TRBV18 and J is TRBJ2-7; D may be TRBD1 (5 bases). The length of the CDR3 is 13 residues. Trimming pared 4 bases from V and 4 bases from J, leaving 11 bases between. Germline CDR1 reads KGHSH; CDR2 reads LQKENI. CDR3 nucleotide sequence: TGTGCCAGCTCACAGGACACTTTATACGAGCAGTACTTC. Amino acid sequence: CASSQDTLYEQYF.

The rearrangement uses TRBV18 and TRBJ2-5; perhaps D is TRBD1 or TRBD2 (5 bases each). The V end lost 4 bases, the J end lost 4 bases, and 10 bases lay between the germline ends. Germline V gives CDR1 KGHSH, CDR2 LQKENI. The CDR3 covers 13 residues. The CDR3 bases are TGTGCCAGCTCACGAGGGGCCGGAGAGACCCAGTACTTC. Amino acids: CASSRGAGETQYF.

The chain uses TRBV30 and TRBJ1-1; D is unresolved. The CDR3 consists of 13 residues. V shed 2 bases and J shed 0 bases, with 7 bases lying between them. The V gene's germline CDR1 is GTSNPN and CDR2 SVGIG (reference sequence). The CDR3 region is CAWSRVMNTEAFF. CDR3 in DNA: TGTGCCTGGAGTAGGGTAATGAACACTGAAGCTTTCTTT.

V is TRBV30 and J is TRBJ1-2; TRBD1 matches at 7 bases. Germline lookup yields CDR1 GTSNPN and CDR2 SVGIG (reference sequence). V shed 5 bases and J 5 bases; nucleotides not matched to a gene: 8. The CDR3 covers 13 residues. Written as DNA, the CDR3 is TGTGCCTGGCAGCACAGGGGCTATTATGGCTACACCTTC. It specifies CAWQHRGYYGYTF.

This clone was seen once. The chain employs TRBV2 and TRBJ2-7; TRBD2 aligns across 7 bases. The trim removed 2 bases at V and 0 bases at J, leaving 4 bases unmatched. The CDR3 length is 15 residues. Germline V gene data show CDR1 as SNHLY and CDR2 as FYNNEI. CDR3: CASSEQRGYSYEQYF. The CDR3 nucleotides are TGTGCCAGCAGTGAACAGCGGGGATACTCCTACGAGCAGTACTTC.

The chain recombines TRBV6-5 with TRBJ1-2, with D perhaps matching TRBD1 (6 bases). CDR1 and CDR2 (germline): MNHEY, SVGAGI. This CDR3 contains 13 residues. V was pared by 6 bases and J by 7 bases, with 15 bases between. The DNA for the CDR3 is TGTGCCAGCAGAGACAGGAGCGGCGGTGGCTACACCTTC. Protein: CASRDRSGGGYTF.

The chain recombines TRBV30 with TRBJ1-2, with a weak D call TRBD1 (6 bases). Germline values: CDR1 GTSNPN, CDR2 SVGIG (reference sequence). Trimming pared 1 base from V and 0 bases from J, leaving 15 bases between. This CDR3 contains 16 residues. The CDR3 coding sequence is TGTGCCTGGAGTGCCTTTACGGGACACTCTAACTATGGCTACACCTTC. This encodes CAWSAFTGHSNYGYTF.

The chain has TRBV11-2 and TRBJ1-3; D not certain. Germline V gene lookup returns CDR1 SGHAT and CDR2 FQNNGV. This CDR3 has 13 amino acids. V lost 5 bases, J lost 0 bases, and 5 bases lay in between. Written as DNA, the CDR3 is TGTGCCAGCAGCCCTTACTCTGGAAACACCATATATTTT. This sequence encodes CASSPYSGNTIYF.

This chain joins TRBV6-5 and TRBJ1-5; D gene unclear. CDR1 is MNHEY and CDR2 is SVGAGI in the germline V gene. CDR3 length: 14 residues. The V end was cut by 2 bases, the J end by 5 bases, with 10 bases between. CDR3 amino acids: CASSYSGFYQPQHF. CDR3 nucleotide sequence: TGTGCCAGCAGTTACAGTGGGTTCTATCAGCCCCAGCATTTT.

V gene TRBV13 combines with J gene TRBJ1-3, with 7 positions matching TRBD1. The CDR3 loop spans 15 amino acids. Germline-derived CDR1 and CDR2 are PRHDT and FYEKMQ (reference sequence). Germline trimming cut 4 bases from V and 1 base from J; bases unmatched to any gene: 4. Here the CDR3 DNA reads TGTGCCAGCAGCTCACCGACAGGGTCTGGAAACACCATATATTTT. Amino acids: CASSSPTGSGNTIYF. The variable domain in full, completed from reference TRBV13 and TRBJ1-3, reads AAGVIQSPRHLIKEKRETATLKCYPIPRHDTVYWYQQGPGQDPQFLISFYEKMQSDKGSIPDRFSAQQFSDYHSELNMSSLELGDSALYFCASSSPTGSGNTIYFGEGSWLTVV.

This chain connects TRBV10-3 to TRBJ2-7, with D uncertain. CDR1 is ENHRY, CDR2 SYGVKD, per germline. The CDR3 loop spans 13 amino acids. Trimming removed 1 base from V and 4 bases from J, with 8 bases in between. This CDR3 reads CAISEWAGYEQYF. The CDR3 DNA reads TGTGCCATCAGTGAGTGGGCCGGGTACGAGCAGTACTTC.

This chain links TRBV25-1 with TRBJ2-3, with D hard to call. CDR3 length: 13 residues. Germline CDR1 MGHDK, CDR2 SYGVNS. Trimming shortened V by 2 bases and J by 6 bases, and 9 bases separated the two germline ends. CDR3 protein: CASSEPSRDTQYF. DNA of the CDR3: TGTGCCAGCAGTGAACCATCTCGGGATACGCAGTATTTT.

The V and J genes are TRBV5-1 and TRBJ2-5; TRBD2 might be the D (7 bases). Between the trimmed V and J ends, which lost 3 bases and 5 bases, there was a span of 11 bases. The CDR3 is 13 amino acids. The germline V gene has CDR1 SGHRS and CDR2 YFSETQ. CDR3 loop: CASSSGGAETQYF. CDR3 DNA: TGCGCCAGCAGCTCGGGGGGCGCGGAGACCCAGTACTTC.

CDR3 protein: CASSPGQVYEQYF. The CDR3 nucleotides read TGTGCCAGCAGCCCCGGACAGGTCTACGAGCAGTACTTC. This chain joins TRBV5-5 and TRBJ2-7; 7 bases fit TRBD1. Germline CDR1 reads SGHKS; CDR2 reads YYEKEE (reference sequence). The length of the CDR3 is 13 residues. V shed 4 bases and J 3 bases; nucleotides not matched to a gene: 4.

This chain uses TRBV30 with TRBJ1-1, with D possibly TRBD1 on 5 matching bases. This CDR3 has 11 residues. V was clipped by 0 bases and J by 8 bases, with 7 bases between them. CDR1 is GTSNPN, CDR2 SVGIG, per germline (reference sequence). The CDR3 is CAWSVGGEAFF. For the CDR3, the DNA is TGTGCCTGGAGTGTCGGGGGAGAAGCTTTCTTT.

The genes are TRBV2 and TRBJ2-7; TRBD1 matches 8 bases. This CDR3 comprises 14 residues. Germline CDR1 SNHLY, CDR2 FYNNEI. J lost 1 base, V lost 6 bases, and 5 bases had no gene match. The CDR3 protein is CASRAGGGSYEQYF. The CDR3 region has the DNA TGTGCCAGCAGGGCAGGGGGCGGATCCTACGAGCAGTACTTC.

The chain combines TRBV29-1 with TRBJ2-7; D tentatively fits TRBD1 or TRBD2 (7 bases each). CDR1 is SQVTM and CDR2 is ANQGSEA in the germline V gene. The germline V and J ends were trimmed by 5 bases and 5 bases, with 13 bases remaining between them. This CDR3 spans 12 amino acids. The CDR3 coding sequence is TGCAGCGTTCGGCAGGGGGGGAACGAGCAGTACTTC. This codes for CSVRQGGNEQYF.

The chain employs TRBV2 and TRBJ2-7, with TRBD1 as a possible D gene (5 bases). This CDR3 has 12 amino acids. Trimming took off 2 bases at V and 4 bases at J, with 6 bases between the two ends. Germline CDR1 SNHLY, CDR2 FYNNEI. The DNA for the CDR3 is TGTGCCAGCAGTGAACAGGGTTACGAGCAGTACTTC. Encoded protein: CASSEQGYEQYF.

This chain joins TRBV18 and TRBJ2-3; D unresolved. CDR3 length: 13 residues. V was cut by 6 bases and J by 1 base, with 8 bases left in between. The germline V gene encodes CDR1 KGHSH and CDR2 LQKENI. This CDR3 reads CASSPKGTDTQYF. DNA of the CDR3: TGTGCCAGCTCTCCCAAAGGCACAGATACGCAGTATTTT.

This chain links TRBV7-9 with TRBJ1-3; tentatively, D is TRBD1 (5 bases). Per germline, CDR1 SEHNR and CDR2 FQNEAQ (reference sequence). The CDR3 contains 15 residues. Trimming removed 4 bases from V and 6 bases from J, with 16 bases in between. CDR3 DNA sequence: TGTGCCAGCAGCTCTCTATCAGGGATCGAAAACACCATATATTTT. This sequence encodes CASSSLSGIENTIYF.

The rearrangement joins TRBV2 to TRBJ2-1; TRBD2 matches at 8 bases. The CDR3 has 15 residues. The junction had 8 bases not matched to a gene; V was cut back by 6 bases and J by 4 bases. Germline CDR1 and CDR2: SNHLY and FYNNEI. In nucleotides, the CDR3 is TGTGCCAGCAGCAATCAGCGGGAGAGGTACAATGAGCAGTTCTTC. Translated, it gives CASSNQRERYNEQFF.

The chain is built from TRBV5-1 and TRBJ2-3; D not resolved. This CDR3 spans 14 amino acids. Germline CDR1 is SGHRS and CDR2 is YFSETQ. Trimming took off 3 bases at V and 6 bases at J, with 14 bases between the two ends. CDR3 in DNA: TGCGCCAGCAGCTCCCACGTCCCCTTTGATACGCAGTATTTT. Translating it yields CASSSHVPFDTQYF.

This chain links TRBV6-4 with TRBJ2-3; no reliable D call. This CDR3 is 13 amino acids long. CDR1 MRHNA and CDR2 SNTAGT come from the germline V gene. V shed 3 bases and J shed 3 bases, with 7 bases lying between them. The CDR3 region is CASSDQETDTQYF. CDR3 sequence (DNA): TGTGCCAGCAGTGATCAGGAAACAGATACGCAGTATTTT.